These T cell receptor beta chains were read from a single sample in a study of T cells in localized non-small cell lung cancer. Data came from immunoSEQ multiplex PCR; TCRdb stores just in-frame clones and leaves some out. The repertoire includes about 24,000 clones, over 75% of them detected once, and 6% to 6.5% sits in the top ten. The input for sequencing was PBMCs, taken before any cancer treatment. The receptors originated from a man between 40 and 69 years old with stage II lung adenocarcinoma. The CDR3 runs from the conserved cysteine through the conserved F or W. The D gene is left open where the match is weak. Clone size is given for some rows only: seen once, a few or many times, or a class if the clone is expanded.

v_call	clone_size	cdr3_length	j_call	d_call	cdr3_nt	cdr3_aa
TRBV6-5	-	14	TRBJ2-5	-	TGTGCCAGCAGTTACCCGGGGGGCGGAGAGACCCAGTACTTC	CASSYPGGGETQYF
TRBV11-2	-	16	TRBJ2-7	-	TGTGCCAGCAGCTTAGACGCGGGTGGGGGGAAATACGAGCAGTACTTC	CASSLDAGGGKYEQYF
TRBV9	-	17	TRBJ2-1	TRBD1	TGTGCCAGCAGCGTAGCAGGGGGCGGATTATTCGACAATGAGCAGTTCTTC	CASSVAGGGLFDNEQFF
TRBV9	medium-sized	16	TRBJ1-1	-	TGTGCCAGCAGCGTAGATTATAAGGGGTTTAACACTGAAGCTTTCTTT	CASSVDYKGFNTEAFF
TRBV5-4	-	14	TRBJ2-7	TRBD1	TGTGCCAGCAGCGCCGGGACAGGGAGTTACGAGCAGTACTTC	CASSAGTGSYEQYF
TRBV7-2	few	15	TRBJ1-5	TRBD1	TGTGCCAGCAGCTTGTCGACAGGGGGATATCAGCCCCAGCATTTT	CASSLSTGGYQPQHF
TRBV7-9	-	14	TRBJ2-7	TRBD1	TGTGCCAGCAGCCGGGGACAGGGACTATGGGAGCAGTACTTC	CASSRGQGLWEQYF
TRBV6-1	-	15	TRBJ1-5	TRBD1	TGTGCCAGCAGGGAGGGGGCGAATAGCCATCAGCCCCAGCATTTT	CASREGANSHQPQHF
TRBV5-6	-	13	TRBJ1-1	TRBD1	TGTGCCAGCAGCTTGGGCAGGGGGTTTTTAGCTTTCTTT	CASSLGRGFLAFF
TRBV27	-	12	TRBJ1-5	-	TGTGCCAGCAGTTCGGTGGGGGAGCCCCAGCATTTT	CASSSVGEPQHF
TRBV4-1	-	19	TRBJ2-3	-	TGCGCCAGCAGCCAAGGCTGGCGCCAGACAGTAACTAGCACAGATACGCAGTATTTT	CASSQGWRQTVTSTDTQYF
TRBV7-8	medium-sized	15	TRBJ2-1	TRBD2	TGTGCCAGCAGCTTAACTAGCGGGAACCTCAATGAGCAGTTCTTC	CASSLTSGNLNEQFF
TRBV28	-	13	TRBJ1-2	TRBD1	TGTGCCAGCAGCCCGGGACAGAGGGGGGGCTACACCTTC	CASSPGQRGGYTF
TRBV7-6	-	18	TRBJ2-1	TRBD2	TGTGCCAGCAGCTTTGCCTCGGGGGGATCGGGCTCCTACAATGAGCAGTTCTTC	CASSFASGGSGSYNEQFF
TRBV27	-	15	TRBJ1-6	-	TGTGCCAGCAGGCTTGGGGACTCCTATAATTCACCCTTCCACTTT	CASRLGDSYNSPFHF
TRBV2	-	16	TRBJ1-1	TRBD1	TGTGCCAGCAGTGAGGGGACAGGGGCGACTAACACTGAAGCTTTCTTT	CASSEGTGATNTEAFF
TRBV21-1	few	17	TRBJ2-1	-	TGTGCCAGCAGCAAATTTGTGTGCCACCCTACTTACAATGAGCAGTTCTTC	CASSKFVCHPTYNEQFF
TRBV7-9	-	15	TRBJ2-7	TRBD2	TGTGCCAGCAGCCCGGGACTAGCGGGTGCCTACGAGCAGTACTTC	CASSPGLAGAYEQYF
TRBV18	-	16	TRBJ1-3	-	TGTGCCAGCTCACCCGCAAGGGACGAACCTGGAAACACCATATATTTT	CASSPARDEPGNTIYF
TRBV19	-	13	TRBJ1-6	-	TGTGCCAGCGGGAGGGGAGATTATTCACCCCTCCACTTT	CASGRGDYSPLHF
TRBV6-5	-	15	TRBJ2-7	TRBD1	TGTGCCAGCAGTTACTCAAGGACAGGGGCCTACGAGCAGTACTTC	CASSYSRTGAYEQYF
TRBV18	-	14	TRBJ1-1	-	TGTGCCAGCTCACCTGGGACTTTGAACACTGAAGCTTTCTTT	CASSPGTLNTEAFF
TRBV12-5	-	13	TRBJ2-5	-	TGTGCTAGTGGTTTGGTTGATAGGGGGACCCAGTACTTC	CASGLVDRGTQYF
TRBV5-1	-	13	TRBJ2-7	-	TGCGCCAGCAGCCCCGGGAGCCCCTACGAGCAGTACTTC	CASSPGSPYEQYF
TRBV30	-	13	TRBJ1-1	-	TGTCGGGGGGGGTCCCTCACTTCTGGTGAAGCTTTCTTT	CRGGSLTSGEAFF
TRBV5-1	-	15	TRBJ1-4	TRBD1	TGCGCCAGCAGCAGGGACAGCCCAACTAATGAAAAACTGTTTTTT	CASSRDSPTNEKLFF
TRBV6-5	-	15	TRBJ2-3	-	TGTGCCAGCAGACGATCTTGGGGGAAAGCAGATACGCAGTATTTT	CASRRSWGKADTQYF
TRBV15	few	13	TRBJ1-6	-	TGTGCCACCAGCGGAACAGGGACTTCACCCCTCCACTTT	CATSGTGTSPLHF
TRBV7-2	-	14	TRBJ2-1	-	TGTGCCAGCAGCTTAGTAAAGGTAGGCTATGAGCAGTTCTTC	CASSLVKVGYEQFF
TRBV5-6	-	12	TRBJ2-7	-	TGTGCCAGCAGCTTATGGGGTAACGAGCAGTACTTC	CASSLWGNEQYF
TRBV7-2	-	15	TRBJ1-5	-	TGTGCCAGCAGCTTTTCGGGGAAGGGCAATCAGCCCCAGCATTTT	CASSFSGKGNQPQHF
TRBV9	-	15	TRBJ1-4	-	TGTGCCAGCAGCGTAGAGGGAGGGGCAAATGAAAAACTGTTTTTT	CASSVEGGANEKLFF
TRBV5-1	-	13	TRBJ2-7	-	TGCGCCAGCAGGTCGACAGAGCGATACGAGCAGTACTTC	CASRSTERYEQYF
TRBV7-8	-	14	TRBJ1-2	-	TGTGCCAGCAGCTTAGGTCGGGGAAACTATGGCTACACCTTC	CASSLGRGNYGYTF
TRBV5-1	-	14	TRBJ2-6	-	TGCGCCAGCGGGCCGGTTTCTGGGGCCAACGTCCTGACTTTC	CASGPVSGANVLTF
TRBV7-8	-	14	TRBJ1-1	-	TGTGCCAGCAGCTTAGAACCGGGGTGGACTGAAGCTTTCTTT	CASSLEPGWTEAFF
TRBV4-3	-	14	TRBJ2-1	-	TGCGCCAGCAGCCCCGGGGCCATCTACAATGAGCAGTTCTTC	CASSPGAIYNEQFF
TRBV6-5	-	14	TRBJ2-7	TRBD1	TGCGCCAGCAGCCCGGGACAGGGTCTCAACGAGCAGTACTTC	CASSPGQGLNEQYF
TRBV6-5	-	10	TRBJ1-1	-	TGTGCCAGCAGCCAGGGGCGGGCTTTCTTT	CASSQGRAFF
TRBV2	-	17	TRBJ2-7	-	TGTGCCAGCAGTGAAAGTACGACGACGACTTTACGTCGGGAGCAGTACTTC	CASSESTTTTLRREQYF
TRBV7-9	-	13	TRBJ2-7	-	TGTGCCAGCAGCTCTCGGCAGGGGCACGAGCAGTACTTC	CASSSRQGHEQYF
TRBV6-6	-	12	TRBJ1-3	-	TGTGCCAGCAGTTACGGCGGTGACACCATATATTTT	CASSYGGDTIYF
TRBV7-9	-	15	TRBJ2-5	TRBD1	TGTGCCAGCAGCTCCGTAGGGGGCGGCCAAGAGACCCAGTACTTC	CASSSVGGGQETQYF
TRBV9	-	14	TRBJ1-2	TRBD1	TGTGCCAGCAGCGTAGACGGGACAGGGGATGGCTACACCTTC	CASSVDGTGDGYTF
TRBV5-1	once	14	TRBJ1-1	-	TGCGCCAGCAGCTTGGGTATAGGGTTGACTGAAGCTTTCTTT	CASSLGIGLTEAFF